A selection of T cell receptor beta chains follows, all from one sample in a study of blood T cell repertoires in COVID-19. Using immunoSEQ multiplex PCR, the repertoire was profiled, and TCRdb retains in-frame clones only, with some absent. The sample shows about 120,000 clones, around 90% of them seen only once. The sequencing input was peripheral blood. The receptors come from a woman aged 55-69 years with COVID-19, enrolled during active disease. The conserved cysteine and the conserved F or W are not part of the CDR3 here.

j_call v_call cdr3_aa
TRBJ1-1 TRBV30 AWSPGTGNTEAF
TRBJ1-2 TRBV6-5 ASSYGTGGTSYGYT
TRBJ2-2 TRBV19 ASSPLAPLGTGELF
TRBJ1-5 TRBV6-4 ASSWNLRGSHNQPQH
TRBJ1-5 TRBV2 ASTGEGGLRQPQH
TRBJ2-3 TRBV6-5 ASTDRGPTDTQY
TRBJ2-3 TRBV6-5 ASSYSQGSYVDTQY
TRBJ1-6 TRBV6-5 ASSYVRGNNSPLH
TRBJ2-5 TRBV5-8 ASSLGRGGQETQY
TRBJ2-7 TRBV7-2 ASSHLDSSYEQY
TRBJ2-2 TRBV6-5 ASNTGTANTGELF
TRBJ2-1 TRBV5-4 ASSLGDRDLQF
TRBJ1-2 TRBV3-1/TRBV3-2 ASSQDQGPLLYGYT
TRBJ2-5 TRBV4-3 ASSQGGGRETQY
TRBJ1-4 TRBV6-5 ASLFQANEKLF
TRBJ2-1 TRBV7-6 ASSLERGSYNEQF
TRBJ1-2 TRBV5-8 ASSLEGSGYT
TRBJ2-1 TRBV5-4 ASSLGQGAGNEQF
TRBJ1-4 TRBV12-5 ASGLVPRGGQGEKLF
TRBJ2-3 TRBV29-1 SVGRGTATTDTQY
TRBJ2-1 TRBV9 ASSMRTGNSYNEQF
TRBJ2-7 TRBV3-1/TRBV3-2 ASSHEFQGVGFLEQY
TRBJ2-7 TRBV5-1 ASSFGPTGSYEQY
TRBJ2-7 TRBV2 ASSRRPGQGLSEQY
TRBJ2-1 TRBV29-1 SVGTSGGYNEQF
TRBJ2-3 TRBV27 ASVDQGSTDTQY